The 19 T cell receptor beta chains in this list originate from one sample, sequenced in a study of cytotoxic CD8 clonotypes in ibrutinib-treated CLL. The table came from immunoSEQ multiplex PCR; TCRdb's copy has only in-frame clones and leaves some out. The sample records tens of thousands of clones, about 86% being singletons. The sample in question was PBMCs, obtained before ibrutinib treatment. The source is a human donor with chronic lymphocytic leukemia.

The CDR3 nucleotides are TGTGCCAGCAGTATCGTCCCCGGGACCTCCGACACTGAAGCTTTCTTT. Translation: CASSIVPGTSDTEAFF. The J gene is TRBJ1-1, the V gene TRBV9; D is possibly TRBD1 (5 bases). CDR3 length: 16 amino acids. Germline V gene data show CDR1 as SGDLS and CDR2 as YYNGEE. V was cut by 5 bases and J by 3 bases, with 20 bases left in between.

This sequence joins TRBV6-5 and TRBJ2-1, with 7 bases aligning to TRBD1. J was trimmed by 2 bases and V by 3 bases; bases with no gene match: 4. Germline V CDR1 and CDR2: MNHEY, SVGAGI. The CDR3 consists of 15 residues. The CDR3 nucleotides read TGTGCCAGCAGTTATACCGGGACAGCCTACAATGAGCAGTTCTTC. Residues: CASSYTGTAYNEQFF.

The CDR3 region is CAWDSSGSYNSPLHF. The CDR3 coding sequence is TGTGCCTGGGACAGCAGTGGGTCCTATAATTCACCCCTCCACTTT. The chain uses TRBV30 and TRBJ1-6; D is perhaps TRBD1 (5 bases). Germline V CDR1 and CDR2: GTSNPN, SVGIG (reference sequence). V lost 5 bases, J lost 1 base, and 12 bases lay in between. The CDR3 is made up of 15 amino acids. Combining the CDR3 with reference TRBV30 and TRBJ1-6 gives the whole variable domain SQTIHQWPATLVQPVGSPLSLECTVEGTSNPNLYWYRQAAGRGLQLLFYSVGIGQISSEVPQNLSASRPQDRQFILSSKKLLLSDSGFYLCAWDSSGSYNSPLHFGNGTRLTVT.

The chain recombines TRBV19 with TRBJ1-3, with D possibly matching TRBD1 (5 bases). Trimming left V 4 bases short and J 0 bases short, with 10 bases between. Germline V gene data show CDR1 as LNHDA and CDR2 as SQIVND (reference sequence). The CDR3 is 15 residues long. Written as DNA, the CDR3 is TGTGCCAGTAGTAAGGGACCCAGCTCTGGAAACACCATATATTTT. It yields the protein CASSKGPSSGNTIYF.

The J gene is TRBJ1-1, the V gene TRBV10-1, with 7 bases identical to TRBD1. V was pared by 6 bases and J by 6 bases, with 10 bases of the junction left unmatched. Germline V gene data show CDR1 as WNHNN and CDR2 as SYGVQD (reference sequence). This CDR3 is 14 amino acids long. The DNA of the CDR3 is TGCGCCAGCAGCCACAGGGGCGGGATCGCTGAAGCTTTCTTT. As protein: CASSHRGGIAEAFF.

The chain carries TRBV4-1 and TRBJ2-7; D not resolved. The V gene's germline CDR1 is MGHRA and CDR2 YSYEKL. V gave up 0 bases and J gave up 0 bases, with 9 bases separating them. The CDR3 loop spans 15 amino acids. CDR3 DNA sequence: TGCGCCAGCAGCCAAGACGGCAGGAGCTCCTACGAGCAGTACTTC. Protein: CASSQDGRSSYEQYF.

The chain carries TRBV6-5 and TRBJ2-1; D is unresolved. Germline-derived CDR1 and CDR2 are MNHEY and SVGAGI. Trimming removed 2 bases from V and 2 bases from J, with 4 bases in between. The CDR3 runs 13 residues. The DNA for the CDR3 is TGTGCCAGCAGTTACGGGCCCTACAATGAGCAGTTCTTC. Translation gives CASSYGPYNEQFF.

The chain combines TRBV2 with TRBJ1-3; D is uncertain. Germline CDR1 and CDR2: SNHLY and FYNNEI. The CDR3 has 15 residues. V lost 5 bases to trimming and J lost 4 bases, with 15 bases between them. CDR3 coding DNA: TGTGCCAGCAGTCGAGAGCCGGGTGTCGGAAACACCATATATTTT. Translating it yields CASSREPGVGNTIYF.

The genes are TRBV5-1 and TRBJ2-3; possible D gene TRBD2, 6 bases. Per the germline V gene, CDR1 is SGHRS and CDR2 is YFSETQ. V gave up 0 bases and J gave up 4 bases, with 18 bases separating them. This CDR3 comprises 17 residues. In DNA form, the CDR3 reads TGCGCCAGCAGCTTGGTCCCTAGAACGGGAGCGGCAGATACGCAGTATTTT. Its translation is CASSLVPRTGAADTQYF.

The chain recombines TRBV27 with TRBJ1-1; D is ambiguous. CDR3 length: 12 residues. The V end was cut by 4 bases, the J end by 8 bases, with 11 bases between. Per germline, CDR1 MNHEY and CDR2 SMNVEV (reference sequence). The CDR3 coding sequence is TGTGCCAGCAGTTACCGAAATGGGGAAGCTTTCTTT. Protein product: CASSYRNGEAFF.

The chain recombines TRBV6-1 with TRBJ2-1; tentatively, D is TRBD1 (6 bases). The germline CDR1 and CDR2 sequences are MNHNS and SASEGT. CDR3 length: 22 residues. Trimming stripped 1 base from V and 0 bases from J, with 28 bases between. The CDR3 loop reads CASSEGRLGGALGRNSYNEQFF. The CDR3 region has the DNA TGTGCCAGCAGTGAAGGGCGGTTAGGGGGAGCCCTCGGCCGAAACTCCTACAATGAGCAGTTCTTC.

The V call is TRBV5-4, the J call TRBJ2-7, with a weak D call TRBD1 (6 bases). CDR1 is SGHNT, CDR2 YYREEE, per germline (reference sequence). V was pared by 3 bases and J by 1 base, with 11 bases between. CDR3 length: 14 amino acids. CDR3 loop: CASSSQQGSYEQYF. CDR3 DNA: TGTGCCAGCAGCTCACAACAGGGTTCCTACGAGCAGTACTTC.

The chain recombines TRBV9 with TRBJ2-5; D is perhaps TRBD2 (6 bases). The V gene's germline CDR1 is SGDLS and CDR2 YYNGEE. This CDR3 is 14 amino acids long. The germline V and J ends were trimmed by 0 bases and 2 bases, with 8 bases remaining between them. The CDR3 protein is CASSVGGAQETQYF. CDR3 DNA: TGTGCCAGCAGCGTAGGCGGGGCACAAGAGACCCAGTACTTC.

The chain uses TRBV28 and TRBJ2-7; 8 bases fit TRBD2. The trim removed 6 bases at V and 9 bases at J, leaving 16 bases unmatched. CDR1 is MDHEN, CDR2 SYDVKM, per germline. The CDR3 runs 15 residues. CDR3 nucleotides: TGTGCCAGCAGCCCTGCCGGGACTAGGGGTTTCGGGCAGTACTTC. This translates into CASSPAGTRGFGQYF.

V and J are TRBV27 and TRBJ2-2, with D unresolved. Germline V gene sequence: CDR1 MNHEY, CDR2 SMNVEV (reference sequence). V was cut by 5 bases and J by 3 bases, with 16 bases left in between. The CDR3 is 16 amino acids. This CDR3 reads CASSPDPREDTGELFF. CDR3 sequence (DNA): TGTGCCAGCAGTCCCGACCCCAGAGAGGACACCGGGGAGCTGTTTTTT.

The chain has TRBV9 and TRBJ1-3; D unclear. The length of the CDR3 is 16 residues. The ends were cut back, 0 bases at V and 0 bases at J, with 10 bases in the middle. Germline CDR1 reads SGDLS; CDR2 reads YYNGEE. The DNA for the CDR3 is TGTGCCAGCAGCGTAGGACTCCCAGGCTCTGGAAACACCATATATTTT. Amino acids: CASSVGLPGSGNTIYF. The whole variable domain, remainder taken from reference TRBV9 and TRBJ1-3, is DSGVTQTPKHLITATGQRVTLRCSPRSGDLSVYWYQQSLDQGLQFLIQYYNGEERAKGNILERFSAQQFPDLHSELNLSSLELGDSALYFCASSVGLPGSGNTIYFGEGSWLTVV.

This sequence joins TRBV5-6 and TRBJ1-1, with 10 positions matching TRBD1. V gave up 4 bases and J gave up 0 bases; unmatched junction bases: 6. This CDR3 region has 16 residues. The germline CDR1 and CDR2 sequences are SGHDT and YYEEEE. This CDR3 reads CASSADRGDMNTEAFF. As DNA, the CDR3 is TGTGCCAGCAGCGCGGACAGGGGGGATATGAACACTGAAGCTTTCTTT.

This chain connects TRBV30 to TRBJ1-4, with TRBD1 as a possible D gene (5 bases). The V and J ends lost 5 bases and 3 bases respectively, with 16 bases between them. The germline gives CDR1 GTSNPN, CDR2 SVGIG (reference sequence). CDR3 length: 15 amino acids. The CDR3 coding sequence is TGTGCCTGGGGGGTCCCCGGGACCTCTAATGAAAAACTGTTTTTT. This sequence encodes CAWGVPGTSNEKLFF.

The chain carries TRBV6-5 and TRBJ2-7; no firm D call. Germline lookup yields CDR1 MNHEY and CDR2 SVGAGI. Trimming left V 2 bases short and J 2 bases short, with 13 bases between. There are 15 residues in the CDR3. DNA for the CDR3: TGTGCCAGCAGTTACACGGACCAACGACCCTACGAGCAGTACTTC. Protein: CASSYTDQRPYEQYF.